This entry lists 9 T cell receptor beta chains sequenced from one sample in a study of shared clonotypes between healthy human individuals. Repertoires were generated with immunoSEQ multiplex PCR, while TCRdb's copy carries only in-frame clones and drops some. Among around 500,000 clones listed, approximately 80% were seen once. The sequencing sample was made of PBMCs. The receptors come from a woman aged 40-49 years in good health. Some clones in this sample may be carry-over from other donors' samples.

This chain connects TRBV28 to TRBJ1-5, with TRBD1 identical over 10 bases. Germline values: CDR1 MDHEN, CDR2 SYDVKM. This CDR3 is built from 15 residues. V dropped 3 bases and J dropped 4; count of bases not matched to a gene: 3. This CDR3 reads CASSFPGQGNQPQHF. The CDR3 DNA reads as TGTGCCAGCAGTTTCCCGGGACAGGGGAATCAGCCCCAGCATTTT.

CDR3 region: CASRPLGARGGYTF. DNA for the CDR3: TGTGCCAGCAGACCGCTCGGGGCACGGGGTGGCTACACCTTC. This chain links TRBV6-5 with TRBJ1-2, with TRBD1 as a possible D gene (5 bases). V was clipped by 6 bases and J by 7 bases, with 18 bases between them. Germline values: CDR1 MNHEY, CDR2 SVGAGI. The CDR3 covers 14 residues.

Concerning this clone: The sample holds other DNA sequences that translate to the same CDR3. This chain uses TRBV15 with TRBJ2-7; 8 bases align to TRBD1. Germline V gene sequence: CDR1 LNHNV, CDR2 YYDKDF (reference sequence). The CDR3 has 12 residues. Germline trimming cut 5 bases from V and 6 bases from J; bases unmatched to any gene: 3. CDR3 in DNA: TGTGCCACCAGCCCAGGGGGCGCCGAGCAGTACTTC. Translating it yields CATSPGGAEQYF.

CDR3 coding DNA: TGTGCCAGCGGCCCTTCCACAGGGGTGGACACTGAAGCTTTCTTT. Protein product: CASGPSTGVDTEAFF. The chain links TRBV7-6 to TRBJ1-1, with 7 bases matching TRBD1. Per the germline V gene, CDR1 is SGHVS and CDR2 is FNYEAQ. This CDR3 is 15 amino acids long. V gave up 8 bases and J gave up 3 bases; unmatched junction bases: 12.

This rearrangement joins TRBV5-1 to TRBJ1-1; D unclear. Germline CDR1 is SGHRS and CDR2 is YFSETQ. The V end was cut by 4 bases, the J end by 3 bases, with 10 bases between. This CDR3 comprises 13 residues. CDR3 in DNA: TGCGCCAGCAGCAGAGACGGTTACACTGAAGCTTTCTTT. Residues: CASSRDGYTEAFF.

The table lists this clone with a count of one. This chain uses TRBV5-4 with TRBJ2-1; 14 bases are a match to TRBD2. Germline V CDR1 and CDR2: SGHNT, YYREEE (reference sequence). The CDR3 contains 17 residues. V lost 4 bases, J lost 2 bases, and 5 bases stayed unmatched. CDR3 loop: CASSPGLAGGAYNEQFF. The CDR3 bases are TGTGCCAGCAGCCCCGGACTAGCGGGAGGTGCCTACAATGAGCAGTTCTTC.

V is TRBV4-2 and J is TRBJ2-7; TRBD1 matches 8 bases. The V and J ends lost 0 bases and 7 bases, in that order; junction bases with no gene match: 11. The CDR3 is 16 residues long. Germline loops: CDR1 LGHNA, CDR2 YNFKEQ. The CDR3 DNA reads as TGTGCCAGCAGCCAAGATCGGGGGCAGGGGGCGCGGGAGCAGTACTTC. Residues: CASSQDRGQGAREQYF.

The chain uses TRBV28 and TRBJ2-7; D unresolved. Trimming took 7 bases from V and 3 from J, leaving 13 bases between them. CDR3 length: 13 amino acids. The V gene's germline CDR1 is MDHEN and CDR2 SYDVKM. The CDR3 nucleotides are TGTGCCAGCACCCCCGGTCTAGTCTACGAGCAGTACTTC. Translating gives CASTPGLVYEQYF.

J is TRBJ2-1 and V is TRBV6-6; 12 bases line up with TRBD2. Germline assignment: CDR1 MNHNY and CDR2 SVGAGI (reference sequence). The CDR3 consists of 13 residues. Trimming took 2 bases from V and 15 from J; bases not matched to a gene: 5. The CDR3 here is CASSYPSGRAWFF. As DNA, the CDR3 is TGTGCCAGCAGTTACCCTAGCGGGAGGGCCTGGTTCTTC.